This TCR beta chain comes out of a study of cytomegalovirus exposure and HLA in healthy donors. V lost 0 bases and J 1 base, leaving 7 bases between the germline ends. Per germline, CDR1 SGHRS and CDR2 YFSETQ. The CDR3 runs 14 residues. On this clone itself: Its antigen is still unknown.

TCRdb keeps only in-frame clones here, not all; method: immunoSEQ multiplex PCR. The sample lists around 150,000 clones, 85% to 90% seen once, with over 9% in the top ten. Study findings and constraints: The study listed 150 to 200 cytomegalovirus-associated TCR beta chains.

This chain uses TRBV5-1 with TRBJ1-1, with D possibly TRBD1 on 5 matching bases. What was sequenced was PBMCs. The TCR was taken from a woman aged 18-35 years in good health and CMV-seropositive. CDR3: CASSLGQKNTEAFF. CDR3 DNA: TGCGCCAGCAGCTTGGGACAGAAGAACACTGAAGCTTTCTTT.